This T cell receptor (beta chain) was recovered during a study of blood T cell repertoires in COVID-19. In the source study's methods: Counts of nucleated cells, estimated from reference gene primer amplification, were obtained. Method: immunoSEQ multiplex PCR; TCRdb's copy keeps in-frame clones and lacks some. For V, J and clone size, that table is used; D and trimming come from the DNA. The sample has around 250,000 clones; about four fifths are singletons. This CDR3 is 13 amino acids long. CDR1 and CDR2 (germline): MDHEN, SYDVKM. Trimming removed 3 bases from V and 9 bases from J, with 12 bases in between.

The chain recombines TRBV28 with TRBJ2-1; no clear D gene. Material: peripheral blood. This TCR was sampled from a woman between 18 and 29 years old with acute or convalescent COVID-19. CDR3 protein: CASSLVPVGEQFF. In nucleotides, the CDR3 is TGTGCCAGCAGTTTGGTCCCCGTCGGTGAGCAGTTCTTC. Drawing the rest from reference TRBV28 and TRBJ2-1, the complete variable domain is DVKVTQSSRYLVKRTGEKVFLECVQDMDHENMFWYRQDPGLGLRLIYFSYDVKMKEKGDIPEGYSVSREKKERFSLILESASTNQTSMYLCASSLVPVGEQFFGPGTRLTVL.